This T cell receptor (beta chain) was sequenced for a study of low-dose radiotherapy and immunotherapy resistance in tumors. Study as a whole: Each fraction for Cohort 1 was 0.5 Gy, given every 2 weeks, and the total came to 6.5 Gy. Cohort 2's total reached 13 Gy over 26 weeks, at 1 Gy per fraction every two weeks.

Germline V gene sequence: CDR1 MGHRA, CDR2 YSYEKL. The CDR3 consists of 14 residues. V lost 2 bases, J lost 4 bases, and 11 bases lay in between. TRAV- and TRBV-specific primers primed first-strand cDNA, covering alpha and beta chains. The authors amplified TCRs for approximately 20 PCR cycles with a constant-region primer and a V-primer adapter. One entry per CDR3 protein results from TCRdb running MiXCR on the reads. Of about 100,000 distinct CDR3 sequences in the sample, under 25% were seen once. This clonotype was seen ten or more times. Indicated time point: after trial treatment. Treatment here: LDRT plus nivolumab, ipilimumab, low-dose cyclophosphamide and aspirin (RACIN trial). Donors were given nivolumab, ipilimumab, aspirin, low-dose cyclophosphamide and low-dose radiotherapy. All eligible patients presented with advanced solid tumors that contained no tumor-infiltrating lymphocytes.

This clonotype was obtained from a male donor with prostate cancer. J is TRBJ1-1 and V is TRBV4-1; D possibly corresponds to TRBD1 (5 bases). Sequencing used PBMCs, obtained after low-dose radiotherapy plus immunotherapy. The CDR3 reads CASSQRGGVTEAFF. CDR3 DNA sequence: TGCGCCAGCAGCCAACGGGGGGGAGTCACTGAAGCTTTCTTT.